The rows below give T cell receptor beta chains drawn from one sample of a study of OX40 agonist ivuxolimab in advanced cancers. The method was immunoSEQ multiplex PCR; TCRdb's version includes in-frame clones alone and lacks a portion of them. The sample lists 55,000 to 75,000 clones; approximately 83% were seen once. The sample was CD4+ or CD8+ T cells sorted from blood, taken in a trial of the OX40 agonist ivuxolimab. The source of these receptors is an adult with an advanced solid tumor such as melanoma, head and neck, liver or kidney cancer. CDR3s include the opening cysteine and the closing phenylalanine or tryptophan. Each record gives: J gene, D gene, CDR3 length, clone size, V gene, CDR3 protein, CDR3 DNA. The D gene is left open where the match is weak. Rows give clone size only sometimes, using once, few, many, or a class for an expanded clone.

TRBJ1-5 TRBD1 15 NA TRBV19 CASSRDRGLNQPQHF TGTGCCAGTAGTAGGGACAGGGGGTTGAATCAGCCCCAGCATTTT
TRBJ1-5 NA 17 once TRBV19 CASSPGLKGGSNQPQHF TGTGCCAGCAGTCCGGGACTGAAAGGAGGCAGCAATCAGCCCCAGCATTTT
TRBJ1-1 NA 13 NA TRBV6-6 CASSYQENTEAFF TGTGCCAGCAGTTACCAGGAGAACACTGAAGCTTTCTTT
TRBJ1-1 NA 15 NA TRBV7-2 CASSSGPIPNTEAFF TGTGCCAGCAGCTCCGGACCCATACCGAACACTGAAGCTTTCTTT
TRBJ2-1 TRBD2 15 NA TRBV7-3 CASSLGLATYNEQFF TGTGCCAGCAGCTTAGGACTAGCTACCTACAATGAGCAGTTCTTC
TRBJ2-2 TRBD1 15 few TRBV6-6 CASSSPGQGTGELFF TGTGCCAGCAGTTCTCCGGGACAGGGGACCGGGGAGCTGTTTTTT
TRBJ2-4 TRBD1 15 NA TRBV2 CASSTGSIAKNIQYF TGTGCCAGCTCGACAGGGTCAATAGCCAAAAACATTCAGTACTTC
TRBJ2-7 NA 13 NA TRBV6-1 CASRPTASYEQYF TGTGCCAGCAGGCCGACGGCGTCCTACGAGCAGTACTTC
TRBJ2-2 NA 14 NA TRBV9 CASSVDRENGELFF TGTGCCAGCAGCGTAGACAGGGAAAACGGGGAGCTGTTTTTT
TRBJ2-3 NA 15 NA TRBV27 CASTFNGIRTDTQYF TGTGCCAGCACTTTTAACGGGATCCGCACAGATACGCAGTATTTT
TRBJ2-5 NA 14 NA TRBV15 CATSRGGRQETQYF TGTGCCACCAGCAGAGGGGGGCGTCAAGAGACCCAGTACTTC
TRBJ2-1 TRBD2 16 NA TRBV7-2 CASSLRLLAEDNEQFF TGTGCCAGCAGCTTAAGGTTACTAGCGGAGGACAATGAGCAGTTCTTC
TRBJ2-7 NA 15 once TRBV10-2 CASSEGFLRAYEQYF TGCGCCAGCAGTGAGGGGTTCCTAAGAGCCTACGAGCAGTACTTC